This is a list of T cell receptor beta chains from one sample in a study of Tregs in tolerant kidney transplant recipients. The data were produced by immunoSEQ multiplex PCR, yet TCRdb's version contains in-frame clones alone and is incomplete. The sample has about 52,000 clones, over 80% seen once; the top ten hold nearly 15%. This specimen was CD8+ T cells from blood (PBMCs), taken 24 months after the transplant. The receptors shown here come from a human patient who received a combined kidney and bone marrow transplant. Some T cells may be the graft donor's. Both conserved end residues are part of each CDR3. Fields, in order: V gene, D gene, J gene, clone size, CDR3 protein, CDR3 DNA. D genes are given only for firm matches. Size tells how often a clone was seen (once, few, many) or the class of an expanded clone, and some rows leave it out.

v_gene: TRBV7-2; d_gene: TRBD2; j_gene: TRBJ2-3; abundance: -; CDR3aa: CASSLLAGAGDTQYF; CDR3nt: TGTGCCAGCAGCTTACTAGCGGGGGCGGGGGATACGCAGTATTTT
v_gene: TRBV9; d_gene: TRBD1; j_gene: TRBJ2-1; abundance: -; CDR3aa: CASSAGQGHNEQFF; CDR3nt: TGTGCCAGCAGCGCGGGACAGGGTCATAATGAGCAGTTCTTC
v_gene: TRBV15; d_gene: -; j_gene: TRBJ1-2; abundance: -; CDR3aa: CATSTLEGEGYGYTF; CDR3nt: TGTGCCACCAGCACCCTAGAAGGGGAGGGCTATGGCTACACCTTC
v_gene: TRBV29-1; d_gene: -; j_gene: TRBJ1-3; abundance: -; CDR3aa: CSVEVEQGTIYF; CDR3nt: TGCAGCGTTGAAGTGGAACAGGGCACCATATATTTT
v_gene: TRBV5-4; d_gene: TRBD1; j_gene: TRBJ1-1; abundance: -; CDR3aa: CASSIPQGADTEAFF; CDR3nt: TGTGCCAGCAGCATCCCACAGGGGGCGGATACTGAAGCTTTCTTT
v_gene: TRBV4-1; d_gene: TRBD2; j_gene: TRBJ2-7; abundance: -; CDR3aa: CASSHSGTEQYF; CDR3nt: TGCGCCAGCAGCCATAGCGGGACCGAGCAGTACTTC
v_gene: TRBV5-1; d_gene: TRBD1; j_gene: TRBJ2-2; abundance: -; CDR3aa: CASSDPDRGLTGELFF; CDR3nt: TGCGCCAGCAGCGATCCGGACAGGGGTTTAACCGGGGAGCTGTTTTTT
v_gene: TRBV28; d_gene: -; j_gene: TRBJ1-1; abundance: -; CDR3aa: CASFAGLATEAFF; CDR3nt: TGTGCCAGTTTCGCGGGCCTAGCCACTGAAGCTTTCTTT
v_gene: TRBV4-1; d_gene: -; j_gene: TRBJ2-7; abundance: -; CDR3aa: CASSQASAGTSYEQYF; CDR3nt: TGCGCCAGCAGCCAAGCCTCGGCAGGTACCTCCTACGAGCAGTACTTC
v_gene: TRBV27; d_gene: TRBD2; j_gene: TRBJ2-1; abundance: -; CDR3aa: CASSLLLGEREVNEQFF; CDR3nt: TGTGCCAGCAGTCTCCTTCTTGGGGAGCGGGAGGTTAATGAGCAGTTCTTC
v_gene: TRBV13; d_gene: TRBD2; j_gene: TRBJ2-7; abundance: once; CDR3aa: CASSLVWTSGVSYEQYF; CDR3nt: TGTGCCAGCAGCTTAGTTTGGACTAGCGGGGTCTCCTACGAGCAGTACTTC
v_gene: TRBV6-1; d_gene: TRBD2; j_gene: TRBJ2-6; abundance: few; CDR3aa: CASSGGGSGANVLTF; CDR3nt: TGTGCCAGCAGTGGGGGGGGTAGTGGGGCCAACGTCCTGACTTTC
v_gene: TRBV5-8; d_gene: -; j_gene: TRBJ1-5; abundance: -; CDR3aa: CASSQPPDSSNQPQHF; CDR3nt: TGCGCCAGCAGCCAACCCCCGGACAGTAGCAATCAGCCCCAGCATTTT
v_gene: TRBV27; d_gene: TRBD2; j_gene: TRBJ2-1; abundance: -; CDR3aa: CASGTSGGYNEQFF; CDR3nt: TGTGCCAGCGGGACTAGCGGGGGCTACAATGAGCAGTTCTTC
v_gene: TRBV6-6; d_gene: -; j_gene: TRBJ1-6; abundance: -; CDR3aa: CASSYSTSSYNSPLHF; CDR3nt: TGTGCCAGCAGTTACAGCACGAGCTCCTATAATTCCCCCCTCCACTTT
v_gene: TRBV30; d_gene: -; j_gene: TRBJ2-7; abundance: -; CDR3aa: CAWSTLGYYEQYF; CDR3nt: TGTGCCTGGAGTACCTTGGGCTACTACGAGCAGTACTTC
v_gene: TRBV5-6; d_gene: TRBD1; j_gene: TRBJ1-1; abundance: -; CDR3aa: CASSFPGGIEAFF; CDR3nt: TGTGCCAGCAGCTTCCCAGGGGGCATTGAAGCTTTCTTT
v_gene: TRBV27; d_gene: -; j_gene: TRBJ2-1; abundance: once; CDR3aa: CASSLGASNEQFF; CDR3nt: TGTGCCAGCAGTTTGGGGGCTAGCAATGAGCAGTTCTTC
v_gene: TRBV5-1; d_gene: -; j_gene: TRBJ1-1; abundance: -; CDR3aa: CASSLVRGQSTEAFF; CDR3nt: TGCGCCAGCAGCTTGGTTCGCGGACAGTCCACTGAAGCTTTCTTT
v_gene: TRBV18; d_gene: TRBD2; j_gene: TRBJ2-1; abundance: -; CDR3aa: CASSPPEAGGTNEQFF; CDR3nt: TGTGCCAGCTCACCACCTGAAGCGGGGGGAACCAATGAGCAGTTCTTC
v_gene: TRBV7-2; d_gene: TRBD2; j_gene: TRBJ2-1; abundance: -; CDR3aa: CASSAGLAGFYNEQFF; CDR3nt: TGTGCCAGCAGCGCGGGACTAGCGGGGTTTTACAATGAGCAGTTCTTC
v_gene: TRBV5-1; d_gene: TRBD1; j_gene: TRBJ2-7; abundance: -; CDR3aa: CASSLSRQGPLEQYF; CDR3nt: TGCGCCAGCAGCTTATCGCGACAGGGCCCTCTCGAGCAGTACTTC
v_gene: TRBV7-8; d_gene: TRBD1; j_gene: TRBJ1-6; abundance: -; CDR3aa: CASSLQTGGVTYNSPLHF; CDR3nt: TGTGCCAGCAGCTTACAGACAGGGGGCGTAACCTATAATTCACCCCTCCACTTT
v_gene: TRBV5-1; d_gene: -; j_gene: TRBJ2-7; abundance: -; CDR3aa: CASSLEQGPYEQYF; CDR3nt: TGCGCCAGCAGCTTGGAGCAGGGCCCCTACGAGCAGTACTTC
v_gene: TRBV9; d_gene: -; j_gene: TRBJ2-1; abundance: -; CDR3aa: CASSAFGGSGSYNEQFF; CDR3nt: TGTGCCAGCAGCGCCTTTGGCGGTTCGGGGTCCTACAATGAGCAGTTCTTC
v_gene: TRBV5-5; d_gene: TRBD1; j_gene: TRBJ1-1; abundance: -; CDR3aa: CASSFTGEEAFF; CDR3nt: TGTGCCAGCAGCTTCACAGGGGAAGAAGCTTTCTTT
v_gene: TRBV10-3; d_gene: -; j_gene: TRBJ2-7; abundance: -; CDR3aa: CAIRPPTGEQYF; CDR3nt: TGTGCCATCAGACCACCTACGGGCGAGCAGTACTTC
v_gene: TRBV28; d_gene: TRBD2; j_gene: TRBJ2-3; abundance: -; CDR3aa: CASSLWGGLAGEDDTQYF; CDR3nt: TGTGCCAGCAGTTTATGGGGGGGACTAGCGGGGGAAGATGATACGCAGTATTTT